This T cell receptor (beta chain) is drawn from a study of cytomegalovirus exposure and HLA in healthy donors. V was cut by 1 base and J by 6 bases, with 12 bases left in between. The CDR3 covers 14 residues. Per germline, CDR1 LNHDA and CDR2 SQIVND (reference sequence). PCR used 60 Vbeta primers and 13 Jbeta primers. Assay: immunoSEQ multiplex PCR; the TCRdb copy retains only in-frame clones and omits some. Among roughly 240,000 clones, over 80% were seen once, and the ten largest hold 5.4%. Donors consisted of healthy bone marrow donors. This clone was detected a few times. V usage is TRBV19 and J usage is TRBJ1-2, with D uncertain. This sequence originates from a middle-aged woman in good health and CMV-seropositive. What was sequenced was PBMCs. The CDR3 region has the DNA TGTGCCAGTAGTATAGTATCGGGGAATCATGGCTACACCTTC. Translating it yields CASSIVSGNHGYTF.